These T cell receptor beta chains were read from a single sample in a study of blood T cells in healthy people across ages. Using its own MiXCR run on the 5' RACE reads, TCRdb lists one record per CDR3 protein. Among about 1.7 million distinct CDR3 sequences listed, 28% were seen once. The source material was blood. The receptors originated from a woman aged 25 to 39 in good health. Both conserved end residues are part of each CDR3. The order of the fields is J gene, V gene, D gene, clone size, CDR3 protein, CDR3 DNA. A D gene is named only where the DNA matches it firmly. Only some rows state a clone size, as once, few, many or a class for expanded clones.

j_gene: TRBJ1-2; v_gene: TRBV15; d_gene: TRBD1; abundance: few; CDR3aa: CATSATGTGGYTF; CDR3nt: TGTGCCACCAGCGCGACAGGGACGGGGGGCTACACCTTC
j_gene: TRBJ2-5; v_gene: TRBV28; d_gene: -; abundance: many; CDR3aa: CASSFGRDLGETQYF; CDR3nt: TGTGCCAGCAGTTTTGGCCGGGATCTAGGGGAGACCCAGTACTTC
j_gene: TRBJ2-7; v_gene: TRBV5-1; d_gene: -; abundance: many; CDR3aa: CASSVNKGTYEQYF; CDR3nt: TGCGCCAGCAGCGTAAACAAGGGGACCTACGAGCAGTACTTC
j_gene: TRBJ2-1; v_gene: TRBV28; d_gene: TRBD2; abundance: -; CDR3aa: CVSGAVAGGEQFF; CDR3nt: TGTGTCAGCGGGGCCGTGGCAGGCGGTGAGCAGTTCTTC
j_gene: TRBJ2-3; v_gene: TRBV5-1; d_gene: -; abundance: few; CDR3aa: CASSLGSERDTQYF; CDR3nt: TGCGCCAGCAGCTTGGGATCAGAGCGAGATACGCAGTATTTT
j_gene: TRBJ2-1; v_gene: TRBV7-9; d_gene: -; abundance: -; CDR3aa: CASRLESFRNEQFF; CDR3nt: TGTGCCAGCAGGTTGGAGAGCTTTAGGAATGAGCAGTTCTTC
j_gene: TRBJ2-6; v_gene: TRBV19; d_gene: -; abundance: -; CDR3aa: CASASWTGGMSGANVLTF; CDR3nt: TGTGCCAGTGCCTCGTGGACCGGGGGAATGTCTGGGGCCAACGTCCTGACTTTC
j_gene: TRBJ2-3; v_gene: TRBV28; d_gene: -; abundance: few; CDR3aa: CASSSPSGHSTDTQYF; CDR3nt: TGTGCCAGCAGTTCCCCATCTGGACATTCCACAGATACGCAGTATTTT
j_gene: TRBJ2-7; v_gene: TRBV4-3; d_gene: -; abundance: few; CDR3aa: CASSQGDAYGQYF; CDR3nt: TGCGCCAGCAGCCAAGGAGATGCATACGGGCAGTACTTC
j_gene: TRBJ1-2; v_gene: TRBV28; d_gene: TRBD1; abundance: -; CDR3aa: CASSRTGDGYGYTF; CDR3nt: TGTGCCAGCAGTCGGACAGGGGACGGATATGGCTACACCTTC
j_gene: TRBJ1-4; v_gene: TRBV12-3/TRBV12-4; d_gene: -; abundance: -; CDR3aa: CASRPDTTNEKLFF; CDR3nt: TGTGCCAGCAGACCGGACACGACTAATGAAAAACTGTTTTTT
j_gene: TRBJ1-6; v_gene: TRBV6-5; d_gene: -; abundance: -; CDR3aa: CASGDGLSLDSPLHF; CDR3nt: TGTGCCAGTGGTGACGGGCTATCTCTGGATTCACCCCTCCACTTT
j_gene: TRBJ1-5; v_gene: TRBV20-1; d_gene: -; abundance: -; CDR3aa: CSASLTSRGNQPQHF; CDR3nt: TGCAGTGCCTCGCTAACTTCTCGGGGCAATCAGCCCCAGCATTTT
j_gene: TRBJ1-6; v_gene: TRBV14; d_gene: -; abundance: -; CDR3aa: CASSQVFTRSPLHF; CDR3nt: TGTGCCAGCAGCCAAGTCTTTACTCGGTCACCCCTCCACTTT
j_gene: TRBJ1-2; v_gene: TRBV20-1; d_gene: -; abundance: -; CDR3aa: CSARGQARHNYGYTF; CDR3nt: TGCAGTGCTAGAGGCCAGGCAAGACATAACTATGGCTACACCTTC
j_gene: TRBJ2-3; v_gene: TRBV6-5; d_gene: -; abundance: few; CDR3aa: CASSFPPRSEMQGDTQYF; CDR3nt: TGTGCCAGCAGTTTCCCCCCGAGGTCGGAGATGCAGGGGGATACGCAGTATTTT
j_gene: TRBJ2-7; v_gene: TRBV6-1; d_gene: -; abundance: -; CDR3aa: CASLIGGITNCEQYF; CDR3nt: TGTGCCAGCCTAATAGGAGGAATTACTAACTGCGAGCAGTACTTC
j_gene: TRBJ2-4; v_gene: TRBV12-3/TRBV12-4; d_gene: -; abundance: many; CDR3aa: CASSSRDTRVFQYF; CDR3nt: TGTGCCAGCAGTTCCCGGGACACCCGAGTCTTTCAGTACTTC
j_gene: TRBJ2-7; v_gene: TRBV7-2; d_gene: TRBD2; abundance: few; CDR3aa: CASSLLTGVWEGADEQYF; CDR3nt: TGTGCCAGCAGCTTACTGACTGGGGTATGGGAGGGCGCAGACGAGCAGTACTTC
j_gene: TRBJ1-2; v_gene: TRBV5-1; d_gene: -; abundance: few; CDR3aa: CASSVVGTPNGYTF; CDR3nt: TGCGCCAGCAGCGTCGTGGGGACCCCCAATGGTTACACCTTC
j_gene: TRBJ2-5; v_gene: TRBV29-1; d_gene: TRBD1; abundance: few; CDR3aa: CSVGWGQVQETQYF; CDR3nt: TGCAGCGTTGGGTGGGGACAGGTCCAAGAGACCCAGTACTTC
j_gene: TRBJ2-7; v_gene: TRBV20-1; d_gene: -; abundance: -; CDR3aa: CSARSREYLYEQYF; CDR3nt: TGCAGTGCTAGATCCCGCGAATACCTCTACGAGCAGTACTTC
j_gene: TRBJ2-6; v_gene: TRBV15; d_gene: TRBD1; abundance: -; CDR3aa: CATSPGGSGANVLTF; CDR3nt: TGTGCCACCAGCCCAGGGGGCTCTGGGGCCAACGTCCTGACTTTC
j_gene: TRBJ2-1; v_gene: TRBV10-3; d_gene: TRBD2; abundance: -; CDR3aa: CAISEPQREGNEQFF; CDR3nt: TGTGCCATCAGTGAGCCCCAGCGGGAGGGTAATGAGCAGTTCTTC
j_gene: TRBJ2-7; v_gene: TRBV14; d_gene: -; abundance: -; CDR3aa: CASSPITGYEQYF; CDR3nt: TGTGCCAGCAGCCCAATCACAGGTTACGAGCAGTACTTC
j_gene: TRBJ2-1; v_gene: TRBV5-1; d_gene: TRBD2; abundance: -; CDR3aa: CASSLVAGTRNEQFF; CDR3nt: TGCGCCAGCAGCTTGGTAGCGGGAACCCGGAATGAGCAGTTCTTC
j_gene: TRBJ2-7; v_gene: TRBV30; d_gene: TRBD1; abundance: few; CDR3aa: CAWARGTGSHEQYF; CDR3nt: TGTGCCTGGGCTCGGGGGACAGGGAGCCACGAGCAGTACTTC
j_gene: TRBJ1-2; v_gene: TRBV29-1; d_gene: TRBD1; abundance: few; CDR3aa: CIVEGQGNRNYGYTF; CDR3nt: TGCATCGTTGAGGGACAGGGAAACCGGAACTATGGCTACACCTTC
j_gene: TRBJ2-3; v_gene: TRBV5-1; d_gene: -; abundance: -; CDR3aa: CASRHLRADTQYF; CDR3nt: TGCGCCAGCAGGCACCTCAGGGCAGATACGCAGTATTTT
j_gene: TRBJ2-1; v_gene: TRBV12-3/TRBV12-4; d_gene: -; abundance: few; CDR3aa: CASSAPRDSPYNEQFF; CDR3nt: TGTGCCAGCAGTGCACCCCGGGACTCACCCTACAATGAGCAGTTCTTC
j_gene: TRBJ2-5; v_gene: TRBV5-1; d_gene: TRBD1; abundance: -; CDR3aa: CASSLGPGGTETQYF; CDR3nt: TGCGCCAGCAGCTTGGGGCCAGGGGGCACAGAGACCCAGTACTTC
j_gene: TRBJ2-1; v_gene: TRBV14; d_gene: TRBD2; abundance: -; CDR3aa: CASSQGEGLAANEQFF; CDR3nt: TGTGCCAGCAGCCAAGGGGAGGGACTAGCGGCTAATGAGCAGTTCTTC
j_gene: TRBJ1-1; v_gene: TRBV14; d_gene: -; abundance: -; CDR3aa: CASSRNPQGRTKAFF; CDR3nt: TGTGCCAGCAGCCGTAATCCTCAGGGACGGACGAAAGCTTTCTTT
j_gene: TRBJ2-2; v_gene: TRBV14; d_gene: -; abundance: -; CDR3aa: CASSLTSVSPSTGERFF; CDR3nt: TGTGCCAGCAGCCTAACGAGCGTGTCTCCTAGCACCGGGGAGCGGTTTTTT
j_gene: TRBJ2-5; v_gene: TRBV4-1; d_gene: TRBD1; abundance: -; CDR3aa: CASSRVTGVRETQYF; CDR3nt: TGCGCCAGCAGCCGAGTTACAGGGGTCAGAGAGACCCAGTACTTC
j_gene: TRBJ2-7; v_gene: TRBV7-2; d_gene: TRBD2; abundance: few; CDR3aa: CAGSLGTSGYEQYF; CDR3nt: TGTGCCGGCAGCCTGGGGACTAGCGGGTACGAGCAGTACTTC
j_gene: TRBJ2-7; v_gene: TRBV2; d_gene: -; abundance: -; CDR3aa: CASTLGTAYNEQYF; CDR3nt: TGTGCCAGCACCCTGGGTACCGCCTACAATGAGCAGTACTTC
j_gene: TRBJ1-5; v_gene: TRBV27; d_gene: TRBD1; abundance: few; CDR3aa: CASRRVGGGGQPQHF; CDR3nt: TGTGCCAGCAGGAGGGTAGGAGGGGGCGGTCAGCCCCAGCATTTT
j_gene: TRBJ1-2; v_gene: TRBV20-1; d_gene: -; abundance: few; CDR3aa: CSAGTGGSSNYGYTF; CDR3nt: TGCAGTGCTGGGACCGGGGGCTCCTCTAACTATGGCTACACCTTC
j_gene: TRBJ2-5; v_gene: TRBV5-1; d_gene: -; abundance: few; CDR3aa: CASSLVVVGETQYF; CDR3nt: TGCGCCAGCAGCTTGGTGGTGGTCGGAGAGACCCAGTACTTC
j_gene: TRBJ1-1; v_gene: TRBV4-3; d_gene: -; abundance: -; CDR3aa: CASCQRGTEAFF; CDR3nt: TGCGCCAGCTGCCAAAGGGGCACTGAAGCTTTCTTT
j_gene: TRBJ1-1; v_gene: TRBV7-9; d_gene: -; abundance: -; CDR3aa: CASSLARLVSGAFF; CDR3nt: TGTGCCAGCAGCTTAGCGAGATTGGTTTCGGGAGCTTTCTTT
j_gene: TRBJ2-7; v_gene: TRBV11-1; d_gene: TRBD2; abundance: -; CDR3aa: CASSPWSGASGRRSLLYNEQYF; CDR3nt: TGTGCCAGCAGCCCCTGGTCCGGCGCTAGCGGGAGACGAAGCCTTCTCTACAATGAGCAGTACTTC
j_gene: TRBJ2-1; v_gene: TRBV19; d_gene: TRBD1; abundance: -; CDR3aa: CASSDRVAYNEQFF; CDR3nt: TGTGCCAGTTCCGACAGGGTCGCCTACAATGAGCAGTTCTTC
j_gene: TRBJ2-1; v_gene: TRBV6-5; d_gene: -; abundance: many; CDR3aa: CASSSPGRGNNEQFF; CDR3nt: TGTGCCAGCAGTTCTCCGGGACGGGGTAACAATGAGCAGTTCTTC
j_gene: TRBJ2-5; v_gene: TRBV30; d_gene: TRBD2; abundance: few; CDR3aa: CASTSGRKGEQYF; CDR3nt: TGTGCCTCGACTAGCGGGAGAAAGGGTGAGCAGTACTTC
j_gene: TRBJ2-5; v_gene: TRBV5-6; d_gene: -; abundance: -; CDR3aa: CASSLVTGEGETQYF; CDR3nt: TGTGCCAGCAGCTTGGTGACAGGGGAGGGAGAGACCCAGTACTTC
j_gene: TRBJ1-5; v_gene: TRBV6-6; d_gene: TRBD1; abundance: few; CDR3aa: CASRSTGGINQPQHF; CDR3nt: TGTGCCAGCAGGTCCACAGGGGGGATCAATCAGCCCCAGCATTTT
j_gene: TRBJ2-5; v_gene: TRBV6-5; d_gene: -; abundance: many; CDR3aa: CASSYALRGWKTQYF; CDR3nt: TGTGCCAGCAGTTACGCCCTCAGGGGCTGGAAGACCCAGTACTTC
j_gene: TRBJ1-2; v_gene: TRBV6-6; d_gene: TRBD1; abundance: few; CDR3aa: CASRQRGQGNYGYTF; CDR3nt: TGTGCCAGCAGGCAGCGGGGACAGGGGAACTATGGCTACACCTTC
j_gene: TRBJ2-7; v_gene: TRBV10-3; d_gene: -; abundance: few; CDR3aa: CAIGDRRNYEQYF; CDR3nt: TGTGCCATCGGAGACAGGAGGAACTACGAGCAGTACTTC